Included here is one TCR beta chain sequence, with context. Its recognized antigen is unknown. Base qualities are missing; no much larger clone stands one base away. This sample was taken from a study of blood T cell repertoires in COVID-19 (dated by TCRdb to the early 2020s). Concerning the study at large: The collaborator samples originated in the United States, Italy and Spain and spanned the acute and convalescent phases of COVID-19. The samples were drawn from the first 160 participants of the ongoing ImmuneRACE study and from 1,254 subjects provided by 6 global collaborators. The dataset comprised deeply sampled blood TCRbeta repertoires from subjects exposed to, actively infected with, or recovered from COVID-19. The repertoires were released in a freely available public database meant as a resource for research on the immune response to SARS-CoV-2. Nearly every sample came with metadata listing a de-identified subject ID, COVID-19 status, age in years and sex. Where available, HLA class I and class II types were taken from metadata supplied by the sample provider and were not determined by assay-based typing. The prospective study material was composed of cDNA or gDNA derived from T cells, B-cell-depleted T cells, or PBMCs.

Collaborating institutions collected whole blood in K2EDTA tubes following their own protocols. Collaborator samples were shipped for TCRbeta analysis as frozen whole blood, isolated PBMCs, or DNA extracted from either sample type. The paper's findings and limits, for the study overall: The amount of clinical and demographic metadata varied by source and participant and was provided uncurated.

V ends up 2 bases short and J 0 bases short, with an unmatched junction base count of 8. The cysteine opens and the phenylalanine closes a CDR3 of 18 amino acids. The only DNA kept is the CDR3, 54 bases in frame from the first base. The germline V gene gives CDR1 as KGHDR and CDR2 as SFDVKD. TCRbeta CDR3 regions were amplified from genomic DNA using the immunoSEQ Assay, a bias-controlled multiplex PCR. Regarding the original processing steps: The number of nucleated cells in each sample was estimated by amplification of reference gene primers within the assay. To quantify the absolute abundance of each unique TCRbeta CDR3 rearrangement, sequence reads were collapsed and filtered. Productive Simpson clonality was computed per sample as the square root of Simpson's diversity index over productive rearrangements. Sourced from immuneACCESS, this table was stored by TCRdb with only in-frame sequences that have V and J called. A share of the clones is absent; for the studies checked, an unresolved V gene accounts for under half, and the remainder has no known explanation. That table furnishes V, J and clone size, whereas the DNA furnished D and trimming. This sample comprises about 26,000 clones, roughly 87% of them detected only once. The biggest ten clones account for less than 15% of the sample.

The chain links TRBV24-1 with TRBJ1-5; TRBD1 aligns with 8 central bases. Sequences were obtained from peripheral blood. This sequence was found in a human donor in a cohort sampled during active COVID-19. The donor label of this sample is uncertain. The CDR3 corresponds to CATSDSRQGTYSNQPQHF. The sequenced DNA: TGTGCCACCAGTGATTCTCGACAGGGGACTTATAGCAATCAGCCCCAGCATTTT.